Listed here are 22 T cell receptor beta chains from one sample, sequenced in a study of identical twins. TCRdb re-called the 5' RACE reads with MiXCR, one entry per CDR3 protein. The sample carries some 300,000 distinct CDR3 sequences, around an eighth recorded once. Another study also made use of these data, one on yellow fever vaccine responses in identical twins.

The specimen sequenced was CD8+ T cells sorted from blood. Every receptor here comes from a woman between 18 and 30 years old in good health.

This clonotype showed up just a few times. The rearrangement uses TRBV7-8 and TRBJ2-5, with 9 bases fitting TRBD2. CDR3 length: 15 amino acids. V dropped 4 bases and J dropped 1; count of bases not matched to a gene: 4. CDR1 and CDR2 from the germline V gene are SGHVS and FQNEAQ. CDR3 amino acids: CASSSRTSAQETQYF. CDR3 bases: TGTGCCAGCAGCTCAAGGACTAGCGCCCAAGAGACCCAGTACTTC.

This chain joins TRBV2 and TRBJ2-6; 11 nucleotides align to TRBD1. V gave up 7 bases and J gave up 3 bases; unmatched junction bases: 8. The CDR3 is 17 amino acids. The germline V gene encodes CDR1 SNHLY and CDR2 FYNNEI. DNA of the CDR3: TGTGCCAGCATAAGTGGGACAGGGGGTGATGGGGCCAACGTCCTGACTTTC. Translation: CASISGTGGDGANVLTF.

In its sample, this clonotype was seen many times. The chain employs TRBV10-3 and TRBJ2-3; possibly TRBD1 for D (5 bases). Germline assignment: CDR1 ENHRY and CDR2 SYGVKD. V lost 9 bases, J lost 4 bases, and 8 bases lay in between. The CDR3 covers 11 residues. The CDR3 DNA reads as TGTGCCATAGGGGATCCAGATACGCAGTATTTT. Translated: CAIGDPDTQYF.

This clonotype was picked up a small number of times. The chain uses TRBV29-1 and TRBJ2-7; the match to TRBD2 covers 8 bases. The CDR3 covers 13 residues. From germline, CDR1 is SQVTM and CDR2 ANQGSEA. V dropped 4 bases and J dropped 2; count of bases not matched to a gene: 4. This CDR3 is CSVVGTSPYEQYF. Written as DNA, the CDR3 is TGCAGCGTTGTGGGGACTAGTCCCTACGAGCAGTACTTC.

The chain is built from TRBV6-1 and TRBJ2-1; D not certain. CDR3 length equals 17 residues. Germline V gene sequence: CDR1 MNHNS, CDR2 SASEGT. V lost 3 bases and J lost 2, with 17 bases in between. Here the CDR3 reads CASSDPRFGSTYNEQFF. The CDR3 DNA reads TGTGCCAGCAGTGACCCCCGGTTCGGCAGTACCTACAATGAGCAGTTCTTC.

This sequence joins TRBV5-6 and TRBJ2-3; D perhaps matches TRBD2 (6 bases). Germline V CDR1 and CDR2: SGHDT, YYEEEE. This CDR3 region has 15 residues. Trimming left V 0 bases short and J 4 bases short, with 12 bases between. CDR3: CASSLGGGIPDTQYF. The CDR3 DNA sequence: TGTGCCAGCAGCTTGGGTGGGGGGATCCCAGATACGCAGTATTTT.

The chain has TRBV5-1 and TRBJ1-6, with a possible D match to TRBD1 (5 bases). V was shortened by 0 bases and J by 8 bases, with 18 bases between the two germline ends. CDR1 is SGHRS, CDR2 YFSETQ, per germline. CDR3 length: 17 residues. The CDR3 DNA sequence: TGCGCCAGCAGCTTGGCTTTTATGGGCAGGGAGGATTCACCCCTCCACTTT. Its translation: CASSLAFMGREDSPLHF.

This clonotype was recorded at least ten times. This chain links TRBV7-9 with TRBJ2-5; TRBD2 aligns across 8 bases. Looked up from germline, CDR1 is SEHNR and CDR2 is FQNEAQ (reference sequence). This CDR3 is built from 15 residues. J lost 2 bases, V lost 1 base, and 3 bases had no gene match. CDR3 sequence: CASSLVSGIQETQYF. CDR3 DNA: TGTGCCAGCAGCTTAGTTAGCGGGATTCAAGAGACCCAGTACTTC. Variable domain in full (rest from reference TRBV7-9 and TRBJ2-5): DTGVSQNPRHKITKRGQNVTFRCDPISEHNRLYWYRQTLGQGPEFLTYFQNEAQLEKSRLLSDRFSAERPKGSFSTLEIQRTEQGDSAMYLCASSLVSGIQETQYFGPGTRLLVL.

A few counts support this clonotype. The V call is TRBV7-9, the J call TRBJ2-5; no firm D call. Looked up from germline, CDR1 is SEHNR and CDR2 is FQNEAQ (reference sequence). V lost 5 bases, J lost 5 bases, and 9 bases lay in between. This CDR3 region has 12 residues. The CDR3 nucleotides are TGTGCCAGCAGCGGCACGCGGGAGACCCAGTACTTC. Translating gives CASSGTRETQYF.

The chain couples TRBV6-4 to TRBJ2-1; 7 nucleotides line up with TRBD2. The V and J ends lost 3 bases and 7 bases, in that order; junction bases with no gene match: 9. This CDR3 contains 15 residues. From germline, CDR1 is MRHNA and CDR2 SNTAGT. This chain's CDR3 is CASSESSGKGNEQFF. The CDR3 DNA reads as TGTGCCAGCAGTGAGTCAAGCGGGAAGGGGAATGAGCAGTTCTTC.

This clonotype was observed many times. This chain's CDR3 is CASSYSLGHGYTF. CDR3 coding DNA: TGTGCCAGCAGTTACAGTTTGGGCCATGGCTACACCTTC. This rearrangement joins TRBV12-3 or TRBV12-4 to TRBJ1-2; D not certain. The CDR3 is 13 residues long. The V end was cut by 4 bases, the J end by 6 bases, with 12 bases between.

This clonotype was observed at least ten times. The CDR3 bases are TGTGCCAGCAGCCAAGTGACAGGGGACCTAGTATACAATGAGCAGTTCTTC. This sequence encodes CASSQVTGDLVYNEQFF. The chain uses TRBV4-2 and TRBJ2-1, with TRBD1 matching 8 bases. Germline V lookup: CDR1 LGHNA, CDR2 YNFKEQ. The ends lost 1 base at V and 4 bases at J; junction bases unmatched: 9. CDR3 size: 17 residues.

This rearrangement joins TRBV12-3 or TRBV12-4 to TRBJ2-1; 11 bases are a match to TRBD2. Trimming cost V 2 bases and J 8 bases; bases outside gene matches: 17. The CDR3 loop spans 19 amino acids. The CDR3 nucleotides read TGTGCCAGCAGTTTATGGTTAGGGACTAGCGGCCCATATATGGATGAGCAGTTCTTC. As protein: CASSLWLGTSGPYMDEQFF.

Many counts were recorded for this clonotype. J is TRBJ1-5 and V is TRBV29-1; tentative D call: TRBD1 (6 bases). This CDR3 comprises 13 residues. Germline CDR1 and CDR2: SQVTM and ANQGSEA. Trimming left V 5 bases short and J 5 bases short, with 13 bases between. The CDR3 DNA reads as TGCAGCGTTTCAACAGGGTCCGATCAGCCCCAGCATTTT. Residues: CSVSTGSDQPQHF.

V gene TRBV11-1 combines with J gene TRBJ2-6, with TRBD2 identical over 11 bases. The junction had 14 bases not matched to a gene; V was cut back by 4 bases and J by 0 bases. Germline V gene sequence: CDR1 SGHAT, CDR2 FQDESV (reference sequence). The CDR3 covers 21 residues. The CDR3 region has the DNA TGTGCCAGCAGCTCCCCCGCGGTAGCGGGAGGGGTACCCTCTGGGGCCAACGTCCTGACTTTC. It translates to CASSSPAVAGGVPSGANVLTF.

The V call is TRBV20-1, the J call TRBJ2-3; the match to TRBD2 covers 8 bases. From germline, CDR1 is DFQATT and CDR2 SNEGSKA (reference sequence). This CDR3 has 14 amino acids. V was pared by 6 bases and J by 3 bases, with 8 bases of the junction left unmatched. The CDR3 protein is CSAEAGVGTDTQYF. In DNA, the CDR3 is TGCAGTGCCGAAGCGGGAGTTGGAACAGATACGCAGTATTTT.

This clonotype was found a few times. The gene calls are TRBV7-9 and TRBJ1-5, with D maybe TRBD1 (6 bases). Germline assignment: CDR1 SEHNR and CDR2 FQNEAQ (reference sequence). The length of the CDR3 is 16 residues. V was trimmed by 4 bases and J by 4 bases, leaving 17 bases between them. In DNA form, the CDR3 reads TGTGCCAGCAGCTCGGAACGGACGGGGGCAAATCAGCCCCAGCATTTT. Its protein is CASSSERTGANQPQHF.

This clonotype was recorded a few times. The chain carries TRBV11-2 and TRBJ2-6, with unresolved D. The length of the CDR3 is 14 residues. Germline V gives CDR1 SGHAT, CDR2 FQNNGV. The V end was cut by 4 bases, the J end by 3 bases, with 7 bases between. CDR3 sequence reads: CASSSDYGANVLTF. The CDR3 DNA reads as TGTGCCAGCAGCTCGGATTATGGGGCCAACGTCCTGACTTTC.

The chain joins TRBV7-9 to TRBJ1-2; maybe TRBD1 (5 bases). Germline V lookup: CDR1 SEHNR, CDR2 FQNEAQ (reference sequence). Trimming cost V 5 bases and J 4 bases, with 20 bases left between them. CDR3 length equals 16 residues. The CDR3 DNA follows: TGTGCCAGCAGCCTCCGACGCCTTTGGAGGGGCTATGGCTACACCTTC. This sequence encodes CASSLRRLWRGYGYTF.

Only a few counts were recorded for this clonotype. The chain links TRBV21-1 to TRBJ1-1; the listed D gene, TRBD1, was not tested against the DNA. TRBV21-1 is assigned pseudogene status. The CDR3 runs 15 residues. CDR3 amino acids: CASSNWRDRHTEAFF. CDR3 nucleotide sequence: TGTGCCAGCAGCAATTGGCGGGACAGGCACACTGAAGCTTTCTTT.

V is TRBV5-1 and J is TRBJ1-1, with TRBD1 as a possible D gene (5 bases). This CDR3 has 12 residues. The V end lost 7 bases, the J end lost 7 bases, and 14 bases lay between the germline ends. In germline, CDR1 is SGHRS, CDR2 YFSETQ. For the CDR3, the DNA is TGCGCCAGCGCTCGGGGGGGTGGTGAAGCTTTCTTT. Its translation is CASARGGGEAFF. The full variable domain, its missing parts supplied by reference TRBV5-1 and TRBJ1-1, is KAGVTQTPRYLIKTRGQQVTLSCSPISGHRSVSWYQQTPGQGLQFLFEYFSETQRNKGNFPGRFSGRQFSNSRSEMNVSTLELGDSALYLCASARGGGEAFFGQGTRLTVV.

This clonotype has only a few counts. The chain has TRBV3-1 and TRBJ2-7, with D unresolved. The CDR3 has 17 amino acids. Trimming removed 1 base from V and 0 bases from J, with 16 bases in between. CDR1 is LGHDT and CDR2 is YNNKEL in the germline V gene (reference sequence). The CDR3 protein is CASSQGLPHTISYEQYV. The DNA for the CDR3 is TGTGCCAGCAGCCAAGGATTACCCCATACTATCTCCTACGAGCAGTACGTC.